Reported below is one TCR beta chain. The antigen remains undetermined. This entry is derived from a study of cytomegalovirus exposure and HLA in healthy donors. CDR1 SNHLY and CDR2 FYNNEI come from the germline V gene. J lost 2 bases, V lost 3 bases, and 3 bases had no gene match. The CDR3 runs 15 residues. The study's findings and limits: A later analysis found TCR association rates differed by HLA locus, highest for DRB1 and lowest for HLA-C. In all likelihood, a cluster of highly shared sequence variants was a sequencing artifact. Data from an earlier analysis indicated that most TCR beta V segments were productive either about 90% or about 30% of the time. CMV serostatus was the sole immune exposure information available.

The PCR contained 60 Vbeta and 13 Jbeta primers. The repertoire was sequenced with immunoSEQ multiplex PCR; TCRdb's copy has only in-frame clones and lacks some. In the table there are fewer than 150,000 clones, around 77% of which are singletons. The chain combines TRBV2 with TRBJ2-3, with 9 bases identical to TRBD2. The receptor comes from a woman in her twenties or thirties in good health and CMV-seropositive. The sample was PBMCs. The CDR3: CASSDPSGNTDTQYF. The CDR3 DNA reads TGTGCCAGCAGTGATCCTAGCGGGAACACAGATACGCAGTATTTT. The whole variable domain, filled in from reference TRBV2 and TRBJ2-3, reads EPEVTQTPSHQVTQMGQEVILRCVPISNHLYFYWYRQILGQKVEFLVSFYNNEISEKSEIFDDQFSVERPDGSNFTLKIRSTKLEDSAMYFCASSDPSGNTDTQYFGPGTRLTVL.